These 3 T cell receptor beta chains originate from one sample sequenced in a study of radiotherapy plus CTLA-4 blockade in lung cancer. Produced via immunoSEQ multiplex PCR; TCRdb's table is partial and in-frame only. The sample has tens of thousands of clones, approximately 78% seen once. Sequenced here: peripheral blood, sampled from a patient treated with radiotherapy plus ipilimumab. These receptors all stem from a human donor with non-small cell lung cancer who had stable disease on radiotherapy plus ipilimumab.

The rearrangement uses TRBV6-1 and TRBJ1-5, with a possible D match to TRBD1 (6 bases). The V and J ends lost 3 bases and 7 bases respectively, with 16 bases between them. The CDR3 sequence is 15 residues long. Germline CDR1 reads MNHNS; CDR2 reads SASEGT. In nucleotides, the CDR3 is TGTGCCAGCAGTGAGGCGTCGACAGGTAACCAGCCCCAGCATTTT. This translates into CASSEASTGNQPQHF.

The V gene is TRBV30, the J gene TRBJ1-2; 7 bases fit TRBD1. The germline CDR1 and CDR2 sequences are GTSNPN and SVGIG (reference sequence). V dropped 2 bases and J dropped 7; count of bases not matched to a gene: 13. This CDR3 has 15 amino acids. The CDR3 DNA is TGTGCCTGGAGTAGGGAGGGGGCTCCTTGGGGTGGCTACACCTTC. This encodes CAWSREGAPWGGYTF.

The chain joins TRBV18 to TRBJ2-5; 8 bases agree with TRBD1. The V gene's germline CDR1 is KGHSH and CDR2 LQKENI. CDR3 size: 17 residues. The ends lost 2 bases at V and 1 base at J; junction bases unmatched: 9. Here the CDR3 DNA reads TGTGCCAGCTCACCAAACATATATGGACAGGGCCAAGAGACCCAGTACTTC. Protein product: CASSPNIYGQGQETQYF. The variable domain in full, with the rest retrieved from reference TRBV18 and TRBJ2-5, is NAGVMQNPRHLVRRRGQEARLRCSPMKGHSHVYWYRQLPEEGLKFMVYLQKENIIDESGMPKERFSAEFPKEGPSILRIQQVVRGDSAAYFCASSPNIYGQGQETQYFGPGTRLLVL.